Listed below are T cell receptor beta chains from one sample, sequenced in a study of CD8+ T cells in alopecia areata. The assay was immunoSEQ multiplex PCR, and TCRdb's table has in-frame clones only and misses some. The table has 150,000 to 200,000 clones, more than 50% seen once; the top ten hold approximately 0.97%. This material consisted of CD4+ T cells sorted from blood, taken at week 24, from a patient treated with tofacitinib. The receptors shown here come from a human donor with alopecia areata. CDR3s include the opening cysteine and the closing phenylalanine or tryptophan. Each record gives: V gene, clone size, J gene, D gene, CDR3 DNA, CDR3 protein. D genes are given only for firm matches. The size entry is marked missing in some rows and otherwise reads once, few, many or a size class.

V gene: TRBV7-8
clone size: -
J gene: TRBJ1-1
D gene: -
CDR3 DNA: TGTGCCAGCAGCATGTGGGGGCAGGGGAACACTGAAGCTTTCTTT
CDR3 protein: CASSMWGQGNTEAFF

V gene: TRBV6-1
clone size: -
J gene: TRBJ1-2
D gene: -
CDR3 DNA: TGTGCCAGCAGTTTTGGACAGTATGGCTACACCTTC
CDR3 protein: CASSFGQYGYTF

V gene: TRBV7-8
clone size: -
J gene: TRBJ2-7
D gene: -
CDR3 DNA: TGTGCCAGCAGCTTGGGCACAGCCGAGCAGTACTTC
CDR3 protein: CASSLGTAEQYF

V gene: TRBV29-1
clone size: -
J gene: TRBJ1-4
D gene: -
CDR3 DNA: TGCAGCGCTGACAGTAATGAAAAACTGTTTTTT
CDR3 protein: CSADSNEKLFF

V gene: TRBV18
clone size: -
J gene: TRBJ2-2
D gene: TRBD1
CDR3 DNA: TGTGCCAGCTCGGGCGACAGGGCCCCTACCGGGGAGCTGTTTTTT
CDR3 protein: CASSGDRAPTGELFF

V gene: TRBV4-3
clone size: -
J gene: TRBJ2-7
D gene: -
CDR3 DNA: TGCGCCAGCAGCCAAGATTACACTAGTAATCTCTACGAGCAGTACTTC
CDR3 protein: CASSQDYTSNLYEQYF

V gene: TRBV29-1
clone size: few
J gene: TRBJ2-7
D gene: -
CDR3 DNA: TGCAGCGTTCCAACTTGGGGGGACGAGCAGTACTTC
CDR3 protein: CSVPTWGDEQYF

V gene: TRBV7-8
clone size: -
J gene: TRBJ2-1
D gene: TRBD2
CDR3 DNA: TGTGCCAGCAGCTTAGCGCTACTAGCGGGGGGGCCCTATGAGCAGTTCTTC
CDR3 protein: CASSLALLAGGPYEQFF

V gene: TRBV29-1
clone size: few
J gene: TRBJ2-7
D gene: TRBD2
CDR3 DNA: TGCAGCGTTGGGACTAGCGGTATTGTGCAGTACTTC
CDR3 protein: CSVGTSGIVQYF

V gene: TRBV4-1
clone size: -
J gene: TRBJ2-3
D gene: -
CDR3 DNA: TGCGCCAGCAGCCAAGGCACTAGCATCGATACGCAGTATTTT
CDR3 protein: CASSQGTSIDTQYF

V gene: TRBV25-1
clone size: -
J gene: TRBJ2-2
D gene: TRBD1
CDR3 DNA: TGTGCCAGCAGGATTGGGACAGGGGGCGTTATCGGGGAGCTGTTTTTT
CDR3 protein: CASRIGTGGVIGELFF

V gene: TRBV6-4
clone size: few
J gene: TRBJ2-6
D gene: -
CDR3 DNA: TGTGCCAGCTCCCCTGGGGTAGGGGCCAACGTCCTGACTTTC
CDR3 protein: CASSPGVGANVLTF